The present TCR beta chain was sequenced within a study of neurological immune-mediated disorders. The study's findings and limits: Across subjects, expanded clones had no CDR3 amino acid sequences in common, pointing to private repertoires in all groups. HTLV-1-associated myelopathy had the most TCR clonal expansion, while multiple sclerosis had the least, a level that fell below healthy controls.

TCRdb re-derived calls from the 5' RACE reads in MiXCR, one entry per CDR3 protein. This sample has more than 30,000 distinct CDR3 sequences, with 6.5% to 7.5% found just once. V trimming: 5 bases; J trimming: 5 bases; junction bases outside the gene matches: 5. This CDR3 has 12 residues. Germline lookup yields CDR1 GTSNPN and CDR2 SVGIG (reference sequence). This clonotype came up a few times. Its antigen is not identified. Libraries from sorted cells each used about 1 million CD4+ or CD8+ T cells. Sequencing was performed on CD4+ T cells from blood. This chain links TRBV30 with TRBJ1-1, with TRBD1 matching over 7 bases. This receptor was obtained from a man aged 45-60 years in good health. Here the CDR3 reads CAWQTGRTEAFF. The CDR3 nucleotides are TGTGCCTGGCAGACAGGGCGGACTGAAGCTTTCTTT.